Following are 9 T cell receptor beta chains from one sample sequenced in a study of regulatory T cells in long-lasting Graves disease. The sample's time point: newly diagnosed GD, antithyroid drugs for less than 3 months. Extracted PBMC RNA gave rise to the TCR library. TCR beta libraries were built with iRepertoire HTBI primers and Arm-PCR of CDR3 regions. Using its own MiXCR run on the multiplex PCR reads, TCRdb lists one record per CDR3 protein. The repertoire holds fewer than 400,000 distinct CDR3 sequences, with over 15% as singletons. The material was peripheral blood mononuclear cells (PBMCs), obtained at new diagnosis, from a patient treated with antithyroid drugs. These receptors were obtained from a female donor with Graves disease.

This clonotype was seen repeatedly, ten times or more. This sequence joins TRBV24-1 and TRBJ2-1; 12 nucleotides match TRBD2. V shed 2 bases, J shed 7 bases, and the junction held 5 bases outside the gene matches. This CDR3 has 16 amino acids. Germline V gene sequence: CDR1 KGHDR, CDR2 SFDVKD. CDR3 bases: TGTGCCACCAGTGATTCTCTAGCGGGAGGGTCGAATGAGCAGTTCTTC. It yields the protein CATSDSLAGGSNEQFF.

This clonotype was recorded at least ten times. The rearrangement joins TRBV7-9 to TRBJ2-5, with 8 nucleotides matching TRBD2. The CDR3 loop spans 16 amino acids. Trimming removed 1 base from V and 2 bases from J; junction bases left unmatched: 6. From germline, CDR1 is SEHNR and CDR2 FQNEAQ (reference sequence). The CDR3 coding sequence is TGTGCCAGCAGCTTAGACGGGGGGGCTCTTCAAGAGACCCAGTACTTC. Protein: CASSLDGGALQETQYF.

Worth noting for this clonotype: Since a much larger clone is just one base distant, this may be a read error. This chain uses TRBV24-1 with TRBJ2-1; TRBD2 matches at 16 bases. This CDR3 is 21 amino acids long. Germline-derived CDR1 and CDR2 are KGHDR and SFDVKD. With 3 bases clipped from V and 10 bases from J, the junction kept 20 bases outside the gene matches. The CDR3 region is CATSDEGVGQGTSGRAGEQFF. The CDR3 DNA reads TGTGCCACCAGTGATGAAGGGGTTGGGCAGGGGACTAGCGGGAGGGCGGGCGAGCAGTTCTTC.

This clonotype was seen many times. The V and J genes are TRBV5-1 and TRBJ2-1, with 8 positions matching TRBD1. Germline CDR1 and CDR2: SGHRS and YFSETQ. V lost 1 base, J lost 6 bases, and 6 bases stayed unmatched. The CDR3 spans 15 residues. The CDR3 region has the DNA TGCGCCAGCAGCTTGACCGGACAGGGCCCCAATGAGCAGTTCTTC. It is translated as CASSLTGQGPNEQFF.

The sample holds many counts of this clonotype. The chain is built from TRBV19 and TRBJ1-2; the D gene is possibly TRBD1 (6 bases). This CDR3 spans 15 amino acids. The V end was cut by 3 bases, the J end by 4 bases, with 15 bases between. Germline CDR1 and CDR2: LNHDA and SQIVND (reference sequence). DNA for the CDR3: TGTGCCAGTAGTATTTCTTGGGACACGTCCTATGGCTACACCTTC. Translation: CASSISWDTSYGYTF. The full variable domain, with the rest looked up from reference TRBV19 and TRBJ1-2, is DGGITQSPKYLFRKEGQNVTLSCEQNLNHDAMYWYRQDPGQGLRLIYYSQIVNDFQKGDIAEGYSVSREKKESFPLTVTSAQKNPTAFYLCASSISWDTSYGYTFGSGTRLTVV.

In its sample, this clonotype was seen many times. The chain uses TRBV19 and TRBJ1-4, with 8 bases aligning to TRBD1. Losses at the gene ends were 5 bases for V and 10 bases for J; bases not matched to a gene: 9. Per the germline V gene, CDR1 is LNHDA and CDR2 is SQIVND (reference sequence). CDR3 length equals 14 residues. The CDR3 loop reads CASSVTGAKGKLFF. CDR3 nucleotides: TGTGCCAGTAGTGTGACAGGGGCCAAGGGAAAACTGTTTTTT.

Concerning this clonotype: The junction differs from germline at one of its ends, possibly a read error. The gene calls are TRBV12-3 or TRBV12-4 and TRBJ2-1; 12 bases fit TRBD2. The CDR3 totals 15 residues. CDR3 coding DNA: TGTGCCAGCAGTTTCCCTAGCGGGAGGGGGGGTGAGCAGCTCTTC. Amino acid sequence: CASSFPSGRGGEQLF.

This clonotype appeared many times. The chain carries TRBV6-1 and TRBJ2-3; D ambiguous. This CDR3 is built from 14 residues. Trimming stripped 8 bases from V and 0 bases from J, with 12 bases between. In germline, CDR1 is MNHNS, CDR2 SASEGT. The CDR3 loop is CASGASASTDTQYF. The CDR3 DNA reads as TGTGCCAGCGGCGCTAGTGCTAGCACAGATACGCAGTATTTT.

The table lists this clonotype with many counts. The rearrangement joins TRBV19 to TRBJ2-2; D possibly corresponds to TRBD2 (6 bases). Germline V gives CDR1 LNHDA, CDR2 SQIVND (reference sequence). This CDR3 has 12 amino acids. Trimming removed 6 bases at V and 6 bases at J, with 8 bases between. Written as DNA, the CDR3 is TGTGCCAGTAGCGGCGGGGCCGGGGAGCTGTTTTTT. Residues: CASSGGAGELFF.